This TCR beta chain stems from a study of T cell repertoires in ileal Crohn's disease. Study at large: Less than 45% were active smokers at surgery; median disease duration was roughly eight years. The study, taken as a whole, reports: Active smokers at surgery had more clonal expansions than non-smokers. Sorted CD8 T cells held more high-frequency clones than CD4.

The CDR3 consists of 15 residues. Trimming took 3 bases from V and 5 from J; bases not matched to a gene: 6. Per the germline V gene, CDR1 is SGHTA and CDR2 is FQGNSA. Time point here: inflamed ileum from the surgical specimen. Note on this clone: Its antigen is unidentified.

Sequencing was performed with immunoSEQ multiplex PCR; in TCRdb, only in-frame clones are kept and a portion is missing. The sample has some 7,000 clones, around 81% seen once. The chain joins TRBV7-2 to TRBJ2-3, with 9 bases identical to TRBD2. This TCR came from an adult with Crohn's disease. The specimen was ileal tissue. The CDR3 nucleotides read TGTGCCAGCAGCTTGTTAGCGGGGGTTTTAGATACGCAGTATTTT. Translated, it gives CASSLLAGVLDTQYF. Looking up the rest from reference TRBV7-2 and TRBJ2-3 gives the full variable domain: GAGVSQSPSNKVTEKGKDVELRCDPISGHTALYWYRQSLGQGLEFLIYFQGNSAPDKSGLPSDRFSAERTGGSVSTLTIQRTQQEDSAVYLCASSLLAGVLDTQYFGPGTRLTVL.